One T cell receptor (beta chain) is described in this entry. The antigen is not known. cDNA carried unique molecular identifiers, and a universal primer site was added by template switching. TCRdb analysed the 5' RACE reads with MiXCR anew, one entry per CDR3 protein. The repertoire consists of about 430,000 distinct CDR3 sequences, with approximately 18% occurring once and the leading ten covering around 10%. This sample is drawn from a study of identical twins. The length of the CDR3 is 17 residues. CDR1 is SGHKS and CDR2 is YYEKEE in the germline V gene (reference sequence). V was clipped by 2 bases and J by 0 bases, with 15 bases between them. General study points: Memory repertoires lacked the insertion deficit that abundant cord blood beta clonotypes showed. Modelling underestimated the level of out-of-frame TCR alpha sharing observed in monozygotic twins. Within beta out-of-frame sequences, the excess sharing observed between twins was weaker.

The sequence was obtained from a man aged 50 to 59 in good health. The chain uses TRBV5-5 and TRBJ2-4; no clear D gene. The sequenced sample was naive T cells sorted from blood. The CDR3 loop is CASSLSPVIIAKNIQYF. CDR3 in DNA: TGTGCCAGCAGCTTATCGCCAGTCATAATAGCCAAAAACATTCAGTACTTC.